One and the same sample provided the 9 T cell receptor beta chains below, sequenced in a study of T cell repertoires in cytomegalovirus infection. TCRdb re-derived calls from the reads in MiXCR, one entry per CDR3 protein. The table lists 740,000 or so distinct CDR3 sequences, roughly a third of them singletons. The source material was PBMCs. The receptors come from a human donor in good health (CMV status not recorded). Some clones in this sample may be carry-over from other donors' samples.

This clonotype was counted at least ten times. The genes are TRBV7-2 and TRBJ1-2; D may be TRBD1 (5 bases). Trimming took 0 bases from V and 5 from J, leaving 10 bases between them. This CDR3 is built from 14 residues. Germline CDR1 is SGHTA and CDR2 is FQGNSA. CDR3 DNA: TGTGCCAGCAGCTTAGCCCAGGGAGGGTATGGCTACACCTTC. It encodes CASSLAQGGYGYTF.

Turning to this clonotype: The limits of the CDR3 on the DNA are not certain, so only TCRdb's listed CDR3 is given. The chain links TRBV7-8 to TRBJ1-2. The CDR3 has 14 residues if both end residues are counted. Germline V gene sequence: CDR1 SGHVS, CDR2 FQNEAQ. The CDR3 sequence: CDISLSQVGYGSTF.

A word on this clonotype: The conserved closing phenylalanine or tryptophan is absent in this CDR3, likely reflecting a read error. The chain carries TRBV6-9 and TRBJ2-7; 7 nucleotides align to TRBD1. The V gene end was trimmed by 6 bases and the J gene end by 3 bases; junction bases not matched to a gene: 5. The CDR3 contains 13 residues. Germline-derived CDR1 and CDR2 are MNHGY and SVAAGI. CDR3 amino acids: CASRKTGNYEQYL. Written as DNA, the CDR3 is TGTGCCAGCAGAAAGACAGGGAACTACGAGCAGTACTTA.

The chain uses TRBV6-1 and TRBJ2-7; possibly TRBD2 for D (5 bases). From germline, CDR1 is MNHNS and CDR2 SASEGT. The CDR3 length is 16 residues. V was cut by 3 bases and J by 2 bases, with 17 bases left in between. The CDR3 DNA reads TGTGCCAGCAGTGATGAGTTAAGGACTCTGACCTACGAGCAGTACTTC. Amino acid sequence: CASSDELRTLTYEQYF.

In the case of this clonotype: This could be a read error, since a much larger clone is one nucleotide away. Since no conserved phenylalanine or tryptophan closes the CDR3, a read error is the likely cause. The chain recombines TRBV7-9 with TRBJ2-1; tentative D call: TRBD2 (5 bases). Trimming stripped 9 bases from V and 8 bases from J, with 17 bases between. CDR3 length: 13 amino acids. Germline CDR1 reads SEHNR; CDR2 reads FQNEAQ (reference sequence). In DNA, the CDR3 is TGTGCCAGTGATCAATCTGGAGGAGATGAGCAGTTCTGC. Residues: CASDQSGGDEQFC.

The chain links TRBV19 to TRBJ1-1, with D possibly TRBD1 on 6 matching bases. Trimming cost V 4 bases and J 5 bases, with 23 bases left between them. Germline-derived CDR1 and CDR2 are LNHDA and SQIVND (reference sequence). This CDR3 spans 17 amino acids. In DNA form, the CDR3 reads TGTGCCAGTAGTAGAAGCCGGGACAAGTTGGTGGATACTGAAGCTTTCTTT. Translating it yields CASSRSRDKLVDTEAFF.

CDR3 sequence: CASNRWKGASPQPQHF. The CDR3 DNA is TGTGCCAGTAACCGTTGGAAGGGGGCATCCCCTCAGCCCCAGCATTTT. The chain is built from TRBV5-6 and TRBJ1-5; 7 positions match TRBD1. The trim removed 8 bases at V and 6 bases at J, leaving 17 bases unmatched. CDR1 and CDR2 (germline): SGHDT, YYEEEE. The CDR3 length is 16 residues.

This clonotype showed up just a few times. The gene calls are TRBV4-1 and TRBJ2-2; D is undetermined. CDR1 and CDR2 from the germline V gene are MGHRA and YSYEKL. This CDR3 has 15 residues. Trimming left V 1 base short and J 4 bases short, with 10 bases between. The CDR3 bases are TGCGCCAGCAGCCAAGTAGGGCTTAGCACCGGGGAGCTGTTTTTT. Translated: CASSQVGLSTGELFF.

Only a few counts were recorded for this clonotype. The V call is TRBV24-1, the J call TRBJ2-7, with 7 bases fitting TRBD1. Looked up from germline, CDR1 is KGHDR and CDR2 is SFDVKD. The CDR3 contains 14 residues. V shed 4 bases, J shed 3 bases, and the junction held 5 bases outside the gene matches. As DNA, the CDR3 is TGTGCCACCAGTGAAGGGGACAGAAACTACGAGCAGTACTTC. This encodes CATSEGDRNYEQYF.